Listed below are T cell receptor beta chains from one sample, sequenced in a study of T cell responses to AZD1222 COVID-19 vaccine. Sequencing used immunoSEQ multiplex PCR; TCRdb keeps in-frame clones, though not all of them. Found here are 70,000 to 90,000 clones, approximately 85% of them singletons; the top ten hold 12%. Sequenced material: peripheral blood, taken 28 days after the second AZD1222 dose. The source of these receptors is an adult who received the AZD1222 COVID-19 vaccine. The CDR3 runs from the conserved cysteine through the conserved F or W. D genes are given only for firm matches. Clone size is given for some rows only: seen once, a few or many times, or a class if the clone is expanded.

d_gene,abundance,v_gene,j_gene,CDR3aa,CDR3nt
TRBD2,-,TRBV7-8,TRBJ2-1,CASSLKRALAGGYEQFF,TGTGCCAGCAGCTTAAAGAGGGCACTGGCGGGAGGATATGAGCAGTTCTTC
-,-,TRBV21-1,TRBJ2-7,CASSIRPTGSPYEQYF,TGTGCCAGCAGCATTCGCCCGACAGGGAGTCCCTACGAGCAGTACTTC
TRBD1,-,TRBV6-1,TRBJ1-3,CASSEMGTGGFRGNTIYF,TGTGCCAGCAGTGAAATGGGGACAGGGGGATTTCGCGGAAACACCATATATTTT
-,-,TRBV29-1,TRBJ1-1,CSVGGQKVEAFF,TGCAGCGTTGGAGGACAGAAAGTCGAAGCTTTCTTT
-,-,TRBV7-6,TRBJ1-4,CASSLGGSTNEKLFF,TGTGCCAGCAGCCTAGGGGGTTCAACTAATGAAAAACTGTTTTTT
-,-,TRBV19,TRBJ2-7,CASRAPGLPYEQYF,TGTGCCAGTAGAGCCCCGGGACTCCCTTACGAGCAGTACTTC
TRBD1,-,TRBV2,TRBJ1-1,CASRPTGAPGEAFF,TGTGCCAGCAGACCGACAGGGGCGCCGGGTGAAGCTTTCTTT
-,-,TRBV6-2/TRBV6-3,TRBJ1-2,CASSYSGRESYTF,TGTGCCAGCAGTTATTCAGGGAGAGAGAGCTACACCTTC
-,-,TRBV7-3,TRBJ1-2,CASSLGSGGNYGYTF,TGTGCCAGCAGCTTGGGGTCCGGGGGCAATTATGGCTACACCTTC
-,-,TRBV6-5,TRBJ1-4,CASSYSQGSNEKLFF,TGTGCCAGCAGTTACTCCCAGGGCTCTAATGAAAAACTGTTTTTT
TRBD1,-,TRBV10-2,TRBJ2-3,CASSWTGAPTSTDTQYF,TGCGCCAGCAGTTGGACAGGAGCCCCGACTAGCACAGATACGCAGTATTTT
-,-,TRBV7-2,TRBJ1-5,CASSLAGQGNNQPQHF,TGTGCCAGCAGCTTAGCAGGGCAGGGAAACAATCAGCCCCAGCATTTT
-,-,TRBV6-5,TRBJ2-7,CASSSPQESSYEQYF,TGTGCCAGCAGTTCTCCCCAGGAGTCCTCCTACGAGCAGTACTTC
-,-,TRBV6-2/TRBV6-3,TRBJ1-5,CASSLQGNQPQHF,TGTGCCAGCAGCCTCCAGGGGAATCAGCCCCAGCATTTT
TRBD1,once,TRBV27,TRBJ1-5,CASSWGQVVGQPQHF,TGTGCCAGCAGTTGGGGACAGGTTGTTGGACAGCCCCAGCATTTT
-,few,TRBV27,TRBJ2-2,CASSRLEIPNTGELFF,TGTGCCAGCAGTCGCCTAGAAATTCCCAACACCGGGGAGCTGTTTTTT
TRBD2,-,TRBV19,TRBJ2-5,CASKIRLAGWETQYF,TGTGCCAGTAAAATCAGACTAGCGGGGTGGGAGACCCAGTACTTC
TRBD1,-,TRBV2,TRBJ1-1,CASSHRDSGLAAFF,TGTGCCAGCAGTCACCGGGACAGTGGGCTTGCAGCTTTCTTT
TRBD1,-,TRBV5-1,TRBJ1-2,CASSSTGMDLWGYTF,TGCGCCAGCAGCTCGACAGGGATGGATTTGTGGGGCTACACCTTC
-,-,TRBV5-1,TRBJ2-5,CASSFRVFQETQYF,TGCGCCAGCAGCTTCCGGGTGTTCCAAGAGACCCAGTACTTC
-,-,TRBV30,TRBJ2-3,CAWSARTGQSYF,TGTGCCTGGAGTGCACGGACCGGACAATCGTATTTT
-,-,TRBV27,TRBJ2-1,CASSPTPPRAGQFF,TGTGCCAGCAGCCCAACGCCCCCTCGGGCCGGGCAGTTCTTC
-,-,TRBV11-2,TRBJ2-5,CASSFFAETQYF,TGTGCCAGCAGCTTTTTCGCGGAGACCCAGTACTTC
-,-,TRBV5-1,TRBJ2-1,CASGMDHSYNEQFF,TGCGCCAGTGGTATGGACCACTCCTACAATGAGCAGTTCTTC
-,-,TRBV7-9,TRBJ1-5,CASSNEGNQPQHF,TGTGCCAGCAGCAACGAGGGGAATCAGCCCCAGCATTTT
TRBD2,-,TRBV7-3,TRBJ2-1,CASSFREDNEQFF,TGTGCCAGCAGCTTCCGGGAGGACAATGAGCAGTTCTTC
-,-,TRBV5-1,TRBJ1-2,CASSLNYLNYGYTF,TGCGCCAGCAGCTTAAACTACCTTAACTATGGCTACACCTTC
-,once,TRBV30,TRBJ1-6,CAWSVRAYNSPLHF,TGTGCCTGGAGTGTAAGGGCCTATAATTCACCCCTCCACTTT
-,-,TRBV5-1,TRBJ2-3,CASSFGWTLVTDTQYF,TGCGCCAGCAGCTTTGGGTGGACACTAGTAACAGATACGCAGTATTTT
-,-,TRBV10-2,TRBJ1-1,CASIGTEAFF,TGCGCCAGCATAGGGACTGAAGCTTTCTTT
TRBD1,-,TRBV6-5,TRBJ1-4,CASSYSGRQGEKLFF,TGTGCCAGCAGTTACTCTGGTCGACAGGGTGAAAAACTGTTTTTT
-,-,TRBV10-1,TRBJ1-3,CASSEGSSGNTIYF,TGCGCCAGCAGTGAGGGGAGCTCTGGAAACACCATATATTTT
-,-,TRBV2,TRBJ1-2,CASTIKTGFSF,TGTGCCAGCACTATTAAAACAGGATTTTCGTTC
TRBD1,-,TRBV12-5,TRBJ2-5,CASGQDRGETQYF,TGTGCTAGTGGTCAAGACAGGGGGGAGACCCAGTACTTC
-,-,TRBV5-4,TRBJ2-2,CASSRIGSAEPAGELFF,TGTGCCAGCAGCCGGATTGGGAGTGCTGAGCCGGCCGGGGAGCTGTTTTTT
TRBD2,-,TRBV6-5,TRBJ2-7,CASTKVAGSAEQYF,TGTGCCAGCACCAAGGTAGCGGGGAGTGCCGAGCAGTACTTC
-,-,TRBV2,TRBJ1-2,CASSEDLGGYTF,TGTGCCAGCAGTGAAGACTTGGGCGGCTACACCTTC
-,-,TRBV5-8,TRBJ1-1,CASSLWTVMSTEAFF,TGTGCCAGCAGCTTATGGACAGTAATGAGCACTGAAGCTTTCTTT
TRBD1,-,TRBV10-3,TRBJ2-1,CAISKNTGVEQFF,TGTGCCATCAGTAAAAACACAGGGGTTGAGCAGTTCTTC
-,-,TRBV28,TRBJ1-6,CASSPPPETTNSPLHF,TGTGCCAGCAGTCCACCGCCGGAGACTACTAATTCACCCCTCCACTTT
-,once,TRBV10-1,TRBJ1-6,CASRPTRSSYNSPLHF,TGCGCCAGCAGGCCTACTAGGAGCTCCTATAATTCACCCCTCCACTTT
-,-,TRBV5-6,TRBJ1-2,CASSLATQNYGYTF,TGTGCCAGCAGCTTGGCCACACAAAACTATGGCTACACCTTC
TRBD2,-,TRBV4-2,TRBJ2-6,CASSQDFAGGIGANVLTF,TGTGCCAGCAGCCAAGATTTTGCGGGAGGAATTGGGGCCAACGTCCTGACTTTC
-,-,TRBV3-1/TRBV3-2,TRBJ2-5,CASSHGLGQETQYF,TGTGCCAGCAGCCACGGCCTGGGTCAAGAGACCCAGTACTTC
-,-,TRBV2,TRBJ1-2,CASSDDRSRYGYTF,TGTGCCAGCAGCGACGACAGGTCTCGCTATGGCTACACCTTC
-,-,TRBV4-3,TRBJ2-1,CASSRNPKSSGKGNEQFF,TGCGCCAGCAGCCGAAACCCGAAGAGTAGCGGTAAGGGCAATGAGCAGTTCTTC
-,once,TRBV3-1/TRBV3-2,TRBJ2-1,CASSQEVLGTEQFF,TGTGCCAGCAGCCAAGAAGTTTTAGGGACCGAGCAGTTCTTC
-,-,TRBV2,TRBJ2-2,CASRVGGNTGELFF,TGTGCCAGCAGGGTGGGAGGTAACACCGGGGAGCTGTTTTTT
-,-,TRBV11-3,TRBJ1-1,CASSLVQGFFSEAFF,TGTGCCAGCAGCTTAGTGCAGGGTTTTTTTTCTGAAGCTTTCTTT
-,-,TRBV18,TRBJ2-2,CASSPDTNTGELFF,TGTGCCAGCTCACCCGACACGAACACCGGGGAGCTGTTTTTT
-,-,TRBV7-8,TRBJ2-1,CASKAYTYNEQFF,TGTGCCAGCAAGGCCTACACCTACAATGAGCAGTTCTTC
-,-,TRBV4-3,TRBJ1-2,CASSQESSGGYTF,TGCGCCAGCAGCCAAGAGAGCTCCGGTGGCTACACCTTC
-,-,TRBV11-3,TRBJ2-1,CASRGGLAKNEQFF,TGTGCCAGCAGGGGGGGGCTAGCGAAGAATGAGCAGTTCTTC
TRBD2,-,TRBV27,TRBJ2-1,CASSLGGGGWVGRADYNEQFF,TGTGCCAGCAGTTTAGGTGGGGGGGGCTGGGTCGGGAGGGCGGATTACAATGAGCAGTTCTTC